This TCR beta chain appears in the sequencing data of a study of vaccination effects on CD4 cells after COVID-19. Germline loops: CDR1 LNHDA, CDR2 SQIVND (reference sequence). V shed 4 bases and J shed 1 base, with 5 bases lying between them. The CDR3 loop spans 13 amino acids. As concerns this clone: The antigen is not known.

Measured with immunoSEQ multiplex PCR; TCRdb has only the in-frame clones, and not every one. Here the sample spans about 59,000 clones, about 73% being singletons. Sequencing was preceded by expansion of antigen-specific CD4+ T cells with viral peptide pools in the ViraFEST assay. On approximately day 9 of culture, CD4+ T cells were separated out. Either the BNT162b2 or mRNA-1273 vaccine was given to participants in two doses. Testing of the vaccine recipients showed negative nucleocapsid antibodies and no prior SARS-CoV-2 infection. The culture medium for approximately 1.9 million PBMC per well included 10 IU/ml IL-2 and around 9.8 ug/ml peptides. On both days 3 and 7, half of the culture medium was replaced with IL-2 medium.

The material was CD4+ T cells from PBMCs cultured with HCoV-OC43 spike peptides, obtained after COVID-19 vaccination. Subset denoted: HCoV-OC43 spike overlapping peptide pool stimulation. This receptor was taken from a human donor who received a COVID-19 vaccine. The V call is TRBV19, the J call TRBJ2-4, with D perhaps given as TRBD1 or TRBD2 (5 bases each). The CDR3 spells CASSRGAKNIQYF. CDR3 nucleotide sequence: TGTGCCAGTAGTAGGGGGGCCAAAAACATTCAGTACTTC. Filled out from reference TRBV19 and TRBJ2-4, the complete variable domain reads DGGITQSPKYLFRKEGQNVTLSCEQNLNHDAMYWYRQDPGQGLRLIYYSQIVNDFQKGDIAEGYSVSREKKESFPLTVTSAQKNPTAFYLCASSRGAKNIQYFGAGTRLSVL.